This T cell receptor beta chain was profiled in a study of response to subunit inactivated influenza vaccine. As concerns this clonotype: Its target is unknown.

V lost 2 bases to trimming and J lost 2 bases, with 8 bases between them. There are 14 residues in the CDR3. Germline-derived CDR1 and CDR2 are SGHTA and FQGNSA. Via MiXCR, TCRdb re-called the RT-PCR reads, giving one row per CDR3 protein. The sample includes 650,000 to 700,000 distinct CDR3 sequences, 15% to 19% of them seen just once. Study results and caveats: Each seasonal influenza vaccination, the authors suggested, recruits few new T cells.

The chain couples TRBV7-2 to TRBJ2-3; D unresolved. Specimen: PBMCs from blood, collected 12 days after vaccination. The receptor comes from a man between 50 and 59 years old who received an inactivated influenza vaccine. The CDR3 is CASSLTYNTDTQYF. The CDR3 DNA reads as TGTGCCAGCAGCTTAACATATAACACAGATACGCAGTATTTT.